The clone carrying this T cell receptor (beta chain) was counted ten times or more. The antigen remains unidentified. This sample was included in a study of CD8 T cells in ankylosing spondylitis. TCRdb itself ran the 5' RACE reads through MiXCR, one entry per CDR3 protein. The table lists about 35,000 distinct CDR3 sequences, less than 4% of them singletons. V lost 4 bases to trimming and J lost 5 bases; unmatched junction nucleotides: 9. The CDR3 is 15 residues long. In germline, CDR1 is SGDLS, CDR2 YYNGEE. Regarding the study as a whole: Disease-linked clones bore a CD8+ phenotype and were relatively rare in peripheral blood.

This clonotype was obtained from a male donor with ankylosing spondylitis or in good health (not recorded which). Sequenced sample: blood, either unsorted or a sorted T cell fraction (not recorded which). The rearrangement links TRBV9 to TRBJ2-7, with 10 bases lining up with TRBD2. CDR3 coding DNA: TGTGCCAGCAGCAAGAGCGGGCTAGCGGGAGACGAGCAGTACGTC. Translation: CASSKSGLAGDEQYV.